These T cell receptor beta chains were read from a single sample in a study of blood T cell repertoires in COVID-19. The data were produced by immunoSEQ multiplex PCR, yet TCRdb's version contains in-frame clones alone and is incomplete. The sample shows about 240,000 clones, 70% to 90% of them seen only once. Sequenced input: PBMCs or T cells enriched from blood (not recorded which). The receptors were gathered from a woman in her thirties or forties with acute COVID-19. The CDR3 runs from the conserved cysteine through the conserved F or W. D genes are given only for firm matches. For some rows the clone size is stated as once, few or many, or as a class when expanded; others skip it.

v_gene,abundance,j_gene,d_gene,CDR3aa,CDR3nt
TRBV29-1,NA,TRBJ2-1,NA,CSVRSSGLNEQFF,TGCAGCGTGCGTAGTAGCGGCCTAAATGAGCAGTTCTTC
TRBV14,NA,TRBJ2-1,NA,CASSQVSSAEDEQFF,TGTGCCAGCAGCCAAGTTTCTAGCGCCGAGGATGAGCAGTTCTTC
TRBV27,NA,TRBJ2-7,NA,CASSHTGTNSYEQYF,TGTGCCAGCAGTCACACCGGGACAAACTCCTACGAGCAGTACTTC
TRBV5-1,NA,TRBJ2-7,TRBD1,CASSLKLTGGFSYEQYF,TGCGCCAGCAGCTTGAAGTTGACAGGGGGTTTCTCCTACGAGCAGTACTTC
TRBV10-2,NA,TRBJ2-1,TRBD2,CASSEWGLAGVTYNEQFF,TGCGCCAGCAGTGAGTGGGGACTAGCGGGAGTCACCTACAATGAGCAGTTCTTC
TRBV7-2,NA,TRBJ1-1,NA,CASSPQGLAGRTEAFF,TGTGCCAGCAGCCCCCAGGGGTTGGCAGGGCGCACTGAAGCTTTCTTT
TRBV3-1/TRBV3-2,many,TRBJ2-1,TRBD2,CASSSLAVYNEQFF,TGTGCCAGCAGCTCACTAGCGGTCTACAATGAGCAGTTCTTC
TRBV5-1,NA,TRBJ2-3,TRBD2,CASSLAGLAGTDTQYF,TGCGCCAGCAGCTTGGCGGGACTAGCGGGGACAGATACGCAGTATTTT
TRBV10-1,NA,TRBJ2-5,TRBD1,CASSEATGGAETQYF,TGCGCCAGCAGTGAGGCGACAGGGGGCGCGGAGACCCAGTACTTC
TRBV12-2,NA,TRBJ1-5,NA,CASRLGEGGGNQPQHF,TGTGCAAGTCGCTTAGGGGAAGGGGGCGGAAATCAGCCCCAGCATTTT
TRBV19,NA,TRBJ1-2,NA,CASSIAPGTDNYGYTF,TGTGCCAGTAGTATAGCCCCCGGGACTGATAACTATGGCTACACCTTC
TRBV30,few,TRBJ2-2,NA,CAWIEGRLTNTGELFF,TGTGCCTGGATAGAGGGCCGTTTAACAAACACCGGGGAGCTGTTTTTT
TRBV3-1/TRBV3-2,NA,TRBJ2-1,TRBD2,CASSQDSLSGSGQFF,TGTGCCAGCAGCCAAGATTCCCTTAGCGGGAGTGGGCAGTTCTTC
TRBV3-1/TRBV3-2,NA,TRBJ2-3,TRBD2,CASSQDGAGGLQYF,TGTGCCAGCAGCCAAGATGGAGCGGGAGGGTTGCAGTATTTT
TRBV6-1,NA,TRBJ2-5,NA,CASSEMRSEETQYF,TGTGCCAGCAGTGAAATGAGAAGCGAAGAGACCCAGTACTTC
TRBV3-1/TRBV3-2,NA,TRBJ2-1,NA,CASSQGSLYNEQFF,TGTGCCAGCAGCCAAGGGAGTCTGTACAATGAGCAGTTCTTC
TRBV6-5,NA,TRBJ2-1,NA,CASQRSSYNEQFF,TGTGCCAGCCAGCGGAGCTCCTACAATGAGCAGTTCTTC
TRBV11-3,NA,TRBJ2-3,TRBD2,CASSLMSGGLDTQYF,TGTGCCAGCAGCTTAATGTCGGGCGGACTAGACACGCAGTATTTT
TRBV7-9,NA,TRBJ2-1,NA,CASSLPQGGGEQFF,TGTGCCAGCAGCTTACCACAGGGCGGGGGTGAGCAGTTCTTC
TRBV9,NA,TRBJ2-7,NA,CASSPPSSYEQYF,TGTGCCAGCAGCCCTCCTAGCTCCTACGAGCAGTACTTC
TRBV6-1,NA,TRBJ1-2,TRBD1,CASSPGGYYGYTF,TGTGCCAGCAGCCCAGGGGGCTACTATGGCTACACCTTC
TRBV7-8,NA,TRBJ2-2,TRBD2,CASSLVGGGVTGELFF,TGTGCCAGCAGCTTAGTTGGGGGGGGAGTCACCGGGGAGCTGTTTTTT
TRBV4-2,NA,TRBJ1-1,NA,CASSLDSNTEAFF,TGTGCCAGCAGCCTAGACTCGAACACTGAAGCTTTCTTT
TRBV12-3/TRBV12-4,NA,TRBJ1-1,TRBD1,CASSNRGGSFF,TGTGCCAGCAGCAACAGGGGAGGATCTTTCTTT
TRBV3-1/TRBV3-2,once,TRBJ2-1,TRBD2,CASSQDGMISGIPSYNEQFF,TGTGCCAGCAGCCAAGACGGGATGATTAGCGGGATCCCTTCCTACAATGAGCAGTTCTTC
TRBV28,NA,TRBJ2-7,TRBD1,CASSTPTGNSYEQYF,TGTGCCAGCAGTACCCCGACAGGGAACTCCTACGAGCAGTACTTC
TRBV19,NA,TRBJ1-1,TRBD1,CASSMGTGRSNTEAFF,TGTGCCAGTAGTATGGGGACAGGGAGGTCGAACACTGAAGCTTTCTTT
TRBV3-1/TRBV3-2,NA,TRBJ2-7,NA,CASSSAGSVEQYF,TGTGCCAGCAGCTCAGCGGGCAGCGTAGAGCAGTACTTC
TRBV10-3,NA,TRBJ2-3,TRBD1,CAISSTTGQGLTDTQYF,TGTGCCATCAGCTCAACCACGGGACAGGGGCTAACAGATACGCAGTATTTT
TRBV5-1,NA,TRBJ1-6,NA,CASSPGGPDSYNSPLHF,TGCGCCAGCAGCCCCGGGGGGCCGGACTCCTATAATTCACCCCTCCACTTT
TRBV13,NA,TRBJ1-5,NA,CASSLGRGQVQPQHF,TGTGCCAGCAGCTTAGGCCGAGGGCAGGTTCAGCCCCAGCATTTT
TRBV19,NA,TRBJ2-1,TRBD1,CASSIAGGTNEQFF,TGTGCCAGTAGTATAGCAGGGGGAACAAACGAGCAGTTCTTC
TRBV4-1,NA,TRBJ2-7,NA,CASSQGVQGEQYF,TGCGCCAGCAGCCAAGGGGTTCAGGGCGAGCAGTACTTC
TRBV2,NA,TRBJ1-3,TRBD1,CASSPTGGNTIYF,TGTGCCAGCAGTCCGACAGGGGGAAACACCATATATTTT
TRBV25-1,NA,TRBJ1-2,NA,CASSREANYGYTF,TGTGCCAGCAGTCGAGAAGCTAACTATGGCTACACCTTC
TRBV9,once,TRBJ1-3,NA,CASSATGVGNTIYF,TGTGCCAGCAGCGCTACAGGTGTAGGAAACACCATATATTTT
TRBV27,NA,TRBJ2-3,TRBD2,CASRPLAGNGDTQYF,TGTGCCAGCAGGCCTCTAGCGGGAAATGGAGATACGCAGTATTTT
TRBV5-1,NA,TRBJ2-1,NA,CASSWGDSSNEQFF,TGCGCCAGCAGTTGGGGGGACTCCTCCAATGAGCAGTTCTTC
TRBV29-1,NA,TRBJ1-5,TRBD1,CSVHPGRDREKESGNQPQHF,TGCAGCGTGCATCCAGGGAGGGACAGGGAGAAGGAAAGTGGCAATCAGCCCCAGCATTTT
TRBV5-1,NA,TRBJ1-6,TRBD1,CASRTGTGSSYNSPLHF,TGCGCCAGCAGAACCGGGACAGGGAGCTCCTATAATTCACCCCTCCACTTT
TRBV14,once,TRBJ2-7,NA,CASSRTHRHEQYF,TGTGCCAGCAGCAGAACCCACAGGCACGAGCAGTACTTC
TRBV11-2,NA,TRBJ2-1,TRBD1,CASSLVGQGYNEQFF,TGTGCCAGCAGCTTAGTAGGACAGGGGTACAATGAGCAGTTCTTC
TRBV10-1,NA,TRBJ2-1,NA,CASSESQGLDEQFF,TGCGCCAGCAGTGAGTCCCAGGGGTTAGATGAGCAGTTCTTC
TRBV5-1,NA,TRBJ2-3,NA,CASSLLANPSGVLGTDTQYF,TGCGCCAGCAGCTTGTTAGCCAACCCTTCGGGGGTTTTGGGCACAGATACGCAGTATTTT
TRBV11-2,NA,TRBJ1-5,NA,CASSLDARGGQPQHF,TGTGCCAGCAGCTTAGACGCCCGGGGGGGTCAGCCCCAGCATTTT
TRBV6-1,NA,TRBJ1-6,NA,CASSESIPSSYNSPLHF,TGTGCCAGCAGTGAGTCGATTCCGAGCTCCTATAATTCACCCCTCCACTTT
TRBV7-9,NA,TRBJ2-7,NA,CASSDRQVSYEQYF,TGTGCCAGCAGCGACCGACAGGTCTCCTACGAGCAGTACTTC
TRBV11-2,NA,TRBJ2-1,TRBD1,CASSLVLKGQKYNEQFF,TGTGCCAGCAGCTTAGTCCTTAAGGGACAGAAATACAATGAGCAGTTCTTC
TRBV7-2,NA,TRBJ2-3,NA,CASSLSHGDTQYF,TGTGCCAGCAGCCTCAGTCACGGGGATACGCAGTATTTT
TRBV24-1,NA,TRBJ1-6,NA,CATSDFTGSRSPLHF,TGTGCCACCAGTGATTTTACCGGGTCACGATCACCCCTCCACTTT
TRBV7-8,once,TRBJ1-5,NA,CASSLTEQPQHF,TGTGCCAGCAGCTTAACAGAGCAGCCCCAGCATTTT